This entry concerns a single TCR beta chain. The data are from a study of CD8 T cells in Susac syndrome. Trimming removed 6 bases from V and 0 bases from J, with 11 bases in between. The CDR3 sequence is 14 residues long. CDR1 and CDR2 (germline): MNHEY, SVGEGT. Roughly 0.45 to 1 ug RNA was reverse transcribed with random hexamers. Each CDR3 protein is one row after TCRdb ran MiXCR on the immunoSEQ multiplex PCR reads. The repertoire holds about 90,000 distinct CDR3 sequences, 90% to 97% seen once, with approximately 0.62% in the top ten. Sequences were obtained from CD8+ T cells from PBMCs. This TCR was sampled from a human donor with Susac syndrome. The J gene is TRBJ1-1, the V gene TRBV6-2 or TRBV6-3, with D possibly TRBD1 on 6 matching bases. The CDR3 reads CASRYREVNTEAFF. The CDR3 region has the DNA TGTGCCAGCAGATACAGGGAAGTGAACACTGAAGCTTTCTTT.